This T cell receptor (beta chain) came from a study of blood T cells in healthy people across ages. The study drew donors from healthy Caucasian individuals in Russia aged roughly 6 to 90. Researchers collected around 10 milliliters of peripheral blood from every single donor. A second roughly 7 to 11 cycle PCR used barcoded and J-beta primers. TCRdb re-called the 5' RACE reads through MiXCR, storing one row per CDR3 protein. The sample lists around 1,800,000 distinct CDR3 sequences; 30% to 40% were seen once. The sample holds a few counts of this clonotype. Sequenced input: blood. This TCR was sampled from a human donor in good health.

The CDR3 loop reads CSAKVTFQETQYF. The DNA of the CDR3 is TGCAGTGCTAAGGTTACATTCCAAGAGACCCAGTACTTC. The rearrangement links TRBV20-1 to TRBJ2-5; D call uncertain. Deletions cut 4 bases from V and 1 base from J, with 10 bases between. The CDR3 totals 13 residues. Looked up from germline, CDR1 is DFQATT and CDR2 is SNEGSKA (reference sequence).